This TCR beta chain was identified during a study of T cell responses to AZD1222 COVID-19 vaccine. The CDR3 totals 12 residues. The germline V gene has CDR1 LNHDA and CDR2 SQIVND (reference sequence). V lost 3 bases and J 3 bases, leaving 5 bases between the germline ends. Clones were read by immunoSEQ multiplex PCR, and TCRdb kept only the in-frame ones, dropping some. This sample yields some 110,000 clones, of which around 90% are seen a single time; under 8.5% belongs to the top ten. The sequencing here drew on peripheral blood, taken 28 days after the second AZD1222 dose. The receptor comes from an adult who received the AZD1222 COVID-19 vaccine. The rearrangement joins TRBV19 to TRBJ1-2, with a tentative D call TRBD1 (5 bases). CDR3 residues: CASSMGDYGYTF. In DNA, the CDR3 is TGTGCCAGTAGTATGGGGGACTATGGCTACACCTTC. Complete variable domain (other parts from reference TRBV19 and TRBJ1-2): DGGITQSPKYLFRKEGQNVTLSCEQNLNHDAMYWYRQDPGQGLRLIYYSQIVNDFQKGDIAEGYSVSREKKESFPLTVTSAQKNPTAFYLCASSMGDYGYTFGSGTRLTVV.